The 13 T cell receptor beta chains below all came from one sample that was sequenced in a study of brain T cells in children with intractable seizures. The sequenced cases were selected for having the highest brain T cell transcript signatures. Data came from immunoSEQ multiplex PCR; TCRdb stores just in-frame clones and leaves some out. The table records fewer than 9,500 clones, about 73% of them present only once. The specimen comprised resected brain tissue, sampled at surgery. The receptors derive from a boy in the first two years of life with tuberous sclerosis and intractable seizures.

The genes are TRBV29-1 and TRBJ2-1; 8 bases are shared with TRBD2. After removal of 7 bases from V and 4 bases from J, the junction contained 6 bases not matched to a gene. CDR3 length: 13 amino acids. Germline-derived CDR1 and CDR2 are SQVTM and ANQGSEA. The CDR3 loop reads CSALTSEYNEQFF. The CDR3 DNA reads as TGCAGCGCCTTGACTAGCGAGTACAATGAGCAGTTCTTC.

V and J are TRBV13 and TRBJ2-3, with a possible D match to TRBD1 (6 bases). The CDR3 is 16 residues long. The germline V and J ends were trimmed by 1 base and 8 bases, with 19 bases remaining between them. The germline V gene encodes CDR1 PRHDT and CDR2 FYEKMQ (reference sequence). CDR3 nucleotides: TGTGCCAGCAGCTTAGCGGCAGGGGTACAGATTGCTACGCAGTATTTT. Protein: CASSLAAGVQIATQYF.

This chain connects TRBV30 to TRBJ2-2; maybe TRBD1 (6 bases). CDR1 GTSNPN and CDR2 SVGIG come from the germline V gene (reference sequence). The V end was cut by 0 bases, the J end by 6 bases, with 20 bases between. The CDR3 is made up of 17 amino acids. CDR3 nucleotides: TGTGCCTGGAGTGTATATACTGGGGGCGGTAGGGCCGGGGAGCTGTTTTTT. This gives the protein CAWSVYTGGGRAGELFF.

This clone was counted a few times. The chain employs TRBV19 and TRBJ2-1, with 12 nucleotides matching TRBD2. Germline CDR1 LNHDA, CDR2 SQIVND (reference sequence). The V segment lost 5 bases and the J segment 7 bases; nucleotides outside the gene matches: 6. The CDR3 has 15 residues. CDR3: CASSSTSGSLNEQFF. CDR3 bases: TGTGCCAGTAGTTCGACTAGCGGGAGTTTGAATGAGCAGTTCTTC.

This CDR3 reads CASSQLGRDYGYTF. The CDR3 bases are TGTGCCAGCAGCCAATTGGGCAGGGACTATGGCTACACCTTC. The chain combines TRBV3-1 (or the pseudogene TRBV3-2) with TRBJ1-2; perhaps TRBD1 as D (5 bases). Trimming stripped 2 bases from V and 3 bases from J, with 10 bases between. This CDR3 comprises 14 residues. CDR1 is LGHDT and CDR2 is YNNKEL in the germline V gene (reference sequence).

The chain carries TRBV6-5 and TRBJ1-6; D call uncertain. Per germline, CDR1 MNHEY and CDR2 SVGAGI. V was cut by 6 bases and J by 9 bases, with 15 bases left in between. The CDR3 sequence is 14 residues long. The CDR3 coding sequence is TGTGCCAGCAGGCGGGTCGGTGGGTCTTCACCCCTCCACTTT. Its translation: CASRRVGGSSPLHF.

V is TRBV19 and J is TRBJ2-1; 15 bases fit TRBD2. Trimming took 7 bases from V and 10 from J; bases not matched to a gene: 8. The CDR3 consists of 15 residues. Germline loops: CDR1 LNHDA, CDR2 SQIVND (reference sequence). The CDR3 sequence is CASTAGTSGGSEQFF. CDR3 bases: TGTGCCAGTACCGCCGGGACTAGCGGGGGGAGCGAGCAGTTCTTC. The full variable domain, its missing parts supplied by reference TRBV19 and TRBJ2-1, is DGGITQSPKYLFRKEGQNVTLSCEQNLNHDAMYWYRQDPGQGLRLIYYSQIVNDFQKGDIAEGYSVSREKKESFPLTVTSAQKNPTAFYLCASTAGTSGGSEQFFGPGTRLTVL.

The genes are TRBV5-6 and TRBJ1-4; tentatively, D is TRBD1 (6 bases). The CDR3 length is 17 residues. The V gene's germline CDR1 is SGHDT and CDR2 YYEEEE. Trimming left V 4 bases short and J 2 bases short, with 18 bases between. The DNA for the CDR3 is TGTGCCAGCAGCCTCTCGGGGGGGCTGGGGACTAATGAAAAACTGTTTTTT. It is translated as CASSLSGGLGTNEKLFF.

The chain carries TRBV6-2 or TRBV6-3 and TRBJ1-4; D unclear. From germline, CDR1 is MNHEY and CDR2 SVGEGT. Trimming removed 4 bases at V and 5 bases at J, with 8 bases between. CDR3 length equals 13 residues. This CDR3 reads CASSFTANEKLFF. For the CDR3, the DNA is TGTGCCAGCAGTTTTACAGCCAATGAAAAACTGTTTTTT.

This sequence joins TRBV7-8 and TRBJ1-5; a weak D match, TRBD1 (6 bases). V lost 3 bases and J 7 bases, leaving 28 bases between the germline ends. The CDR3 sequence is 19 residues long. The germline V gene has CDR1 SGHVS and CDR2 FQNEAQ. This CDR3 is CASSFSIPIQEGVRQPQHF. The CDR3 DNA sequence: TGTGCCAGCAGCTTTTCCATCCCGATTCAGGAGGGGGTGAGACAGCCCCAGCATTTT.

The rearrangement links TRBV6-1 to TRBJ2-1; TRBD2 might be the D (5 bases). Germline V gives CDR1 MNHNS, CDR2 SASEGT. The CDR3 has 15 amino acids. With 1 base removed from V and 9 bases from J, the gap between germline ends came to 16 bases. CDR3 bases: TGTGCCAGCAGTGAAGGGACTGTTGGAGTAGGTGAGCAGTTCTTC. Translation: CASSEGTVGVGEQFF.

Only a few counts were recorded for this clone. This sample includes further DNA sequences coding for the same CDR3. The rearrangement links TRBV3-1 (or the pseudogene TRBV3-2) to TRBJ2-6; D not resolved. CDR1 is LGHDT and CDR2 is YNNKEL in the germline V gene (reference sequence). Deletions cut 0 bases from V and 0 bases from J, with 3 bases between. This CDR3 spans 15 amino acids. The DNA for the CDR3 is TGTGCCAGCAGCCAAGACAGCTCTGGGGCCAACGTCCTGACTTTC. It is translated as CASSQDSSGANVLTF.

The chain combines TRBV24-1 with TRBJ2-3; the D is unclear. V was cut by 4 bases and J by 0 bases, with 10 bases left in between. Germline-derived CDR1 and CDR2 are KGHDR and SFDVKD. The CDR3 loop spans 15 amino acids. The CDR3 DNA reads as TGTGCCACCAGTGAGTCAGGCTGGAGCACAGATACGCAGTATTTT. As protein: CATSESGWSTDTQYF.